This T cell receptor beta chain was sequenced in a study of cytomegalovirus exposure and HLA in healthy donors. The PCR ran on 60 Vbeta and 13 Jbeta primers. Measured with immunoSEQ multiplex PCR; TCRdb has only the in-frame clones, and not every one. The sample's table shows some 200,000 clones. This CDR3 is 14 amino acids long. V was pared by 2 bases and J by 5 bases, with 13 bases between. Germline CDR1 and CDR2: SGHTS and YDEGEE. In the case of this clone: Antigen specificity is unknown.

When sampled, the donors appeared nominally healthy, though they likely had unrecorded immune exposures. Findings of the study overall: In a later analysis, TCR association rates varied by HLA locus: DRB1 most, HLA-C fewest.

The rearrangement joins TRBV5-8 to TRBJ1-1, with a tentative D call TRBD1 (6 bases). The sample taken for sequencing was PBMCs. This receptor was taken from a young woman in good health and CMV-seropositive. The DNA of the CDR3 is TGTGCCAGCAGCTTACAGGGTTTGGCGACTGAAGCTTTCTTT. As protein: CASSLQGLATEAFF.